The entry below gives a single TCR delta chain sequence along with its context. The data belong to a study of gamma-delta chains in newborns, infants, children. Overall study: Microbial exposure reportedly drives polyclonal innate γδ T cell expansion after birth.

This CDR3 contains 12 residues. The ends were cut back, 3 bases at V and 7 bases at J, with 15 bases in the middle. Germline loops: CDR1 TVYSNPD, CDR2 GDNSRS (reference sequence). TCRdb re-called the reads through CATT. The sample consists of about 4,000 delta-chain clones, roughly 40% of them appearing once. The clonotype was recovered from a child who was a newborn, infant or young child, either healthy, febrile or measles-vaccinated (not recorded which). This chain uses TRDV3 with TRDJ1; a possible D gene is TRDD3 (6 bases). Sequences were derived from blood, sampled at week 6. The CDR3 coding sequence is TGTGCCTTAACGGGGGAGACGGGTAAACTCATCTTT. It codes for CALTGETGKLIF.